This T cell receptor beta chain was captured in a study of cytomegalovirus exposure and HLA in healthy donors. Measured with immunoSEQ multiplex PCR; TCRdb has only the in-frame clones, and not every one. The data hold 200,000 to 250,000 clones, with about 90% observed a single time. The donors were members of the approximately 120-subject validation cohort (separate from the approximately 730-subject first cohort). The CDR3 contains 14 residues. Germline V lookup: CDR1 MGHRA, CDR2 YSYEKL. V lost 1 base and J lost 4, with 7 bases in between. The chain couples TRBV4-1 to TRBJ2-2; D tentatively reads TRBD1 or TRBD2 (5 bases each). The receptor's source is a man younger than 35 in good health and CMV-seropositive. Source material: PBMCs. The CDR3 loop reads CASSQGGTTGELFF. CDR3 coding DNA: TGCGCCAGCAGCCAAGGGGGGACCACCGGGGAGCTGTTTTTT.